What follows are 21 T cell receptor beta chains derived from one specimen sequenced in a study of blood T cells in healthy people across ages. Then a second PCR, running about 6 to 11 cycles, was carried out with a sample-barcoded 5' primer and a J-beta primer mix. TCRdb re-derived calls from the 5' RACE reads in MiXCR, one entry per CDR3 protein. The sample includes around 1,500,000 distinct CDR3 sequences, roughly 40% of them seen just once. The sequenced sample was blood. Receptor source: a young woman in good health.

CDR3 sequence reads: CASSVEFSGADYGYTF. The CDR3 DNA sequence: TGTGCCAGCAGTGTAGAGTTTAGCGGGGCAGACTATGGCTACACCTTC. The V and J genes are TRBV2 and TRBJ1-2, with D maybe TRBD1 (5 bases). Germline V gene data show CDR1 as SNHLY and CDR2 as FYNNEI. V lost 4 bases and J 3 bases, leaving 18 bases between the germline ends. The CDR3 extends over 16 amino acids.

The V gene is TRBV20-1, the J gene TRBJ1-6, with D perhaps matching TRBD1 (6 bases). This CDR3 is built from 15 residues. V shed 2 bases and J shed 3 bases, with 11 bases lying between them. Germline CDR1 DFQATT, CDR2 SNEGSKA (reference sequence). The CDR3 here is CSARQGTNYNSPLHF. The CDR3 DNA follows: TGCAGTGCTAGACAGGGGACCAACTATAATTCACCCCTCCACTTT.

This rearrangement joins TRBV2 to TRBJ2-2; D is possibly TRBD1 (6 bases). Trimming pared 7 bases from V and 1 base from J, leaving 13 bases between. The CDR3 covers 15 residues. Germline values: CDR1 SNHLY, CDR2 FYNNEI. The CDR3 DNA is TGTGCCAGCACCCTCCGGGGACAGAACACCGGGGAGCTGTTTTTT. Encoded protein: CASTLRGQNTGELFF.

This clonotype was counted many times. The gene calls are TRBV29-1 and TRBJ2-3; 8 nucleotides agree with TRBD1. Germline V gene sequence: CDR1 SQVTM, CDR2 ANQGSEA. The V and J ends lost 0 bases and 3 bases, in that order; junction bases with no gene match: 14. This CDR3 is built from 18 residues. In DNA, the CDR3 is TGCAGCGTTGAAGATCTTCGTGGGGCAGGGGGCACTACAGATACGCAGTATTTT. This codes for CSVEDLRGAGGTTDTQYF.

The CDR3 sequence is CASSFSGNNSPLHF. The CDR3 coding sequence is TGTGCCAGCAGTTTTTCAGGGAATAATTCACCCCTCCACTTT. The chain uses TRBV27 and TRBJ1-6; tentative D call: TRBD1 (5 bases). The ends were cut back, 3 bases at V and 5 bases at J, with 8 bases in the middle. The CDR3 has 14 amino acids. Germline CDR1 is MNHEY and CDR2 is SMNVEV (reference sequence).

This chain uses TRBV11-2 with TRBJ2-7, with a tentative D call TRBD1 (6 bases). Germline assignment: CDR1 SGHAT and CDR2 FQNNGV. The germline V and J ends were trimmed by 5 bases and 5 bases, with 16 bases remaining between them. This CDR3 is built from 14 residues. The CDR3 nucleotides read TGTGCCAGCAGCATATTAAACAGGGTCGACGAGCAGTACTTC. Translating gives CASSILNRVDEQYF.

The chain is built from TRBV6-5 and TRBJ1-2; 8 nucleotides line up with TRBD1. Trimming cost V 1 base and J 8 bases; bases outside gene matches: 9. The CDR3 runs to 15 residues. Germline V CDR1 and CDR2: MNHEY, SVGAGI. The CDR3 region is CASSYLLAGGQGYTF. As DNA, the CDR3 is TGTGCCAGCAGTTACTTGTTGGCAGGGGGCCAGGGCTACACCTTC.

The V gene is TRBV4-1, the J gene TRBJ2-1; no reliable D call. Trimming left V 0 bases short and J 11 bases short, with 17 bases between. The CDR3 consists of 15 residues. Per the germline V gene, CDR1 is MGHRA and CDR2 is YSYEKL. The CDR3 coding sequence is TGCGCCAGCAGCCAAGATCGGTACACTAATGGCAAGCAGTTCTTC. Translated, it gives CASSQDRYTNGKQFF.

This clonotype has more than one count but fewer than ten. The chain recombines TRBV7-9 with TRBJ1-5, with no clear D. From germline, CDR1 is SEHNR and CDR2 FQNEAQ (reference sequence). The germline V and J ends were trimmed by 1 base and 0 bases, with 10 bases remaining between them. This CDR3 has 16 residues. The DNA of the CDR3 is TGTGCCAGCAGCTTAGGAGGCTGGTATAGCAATCAGCCCCAGCATTTT. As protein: CASSLGGWYSNQPQHF.

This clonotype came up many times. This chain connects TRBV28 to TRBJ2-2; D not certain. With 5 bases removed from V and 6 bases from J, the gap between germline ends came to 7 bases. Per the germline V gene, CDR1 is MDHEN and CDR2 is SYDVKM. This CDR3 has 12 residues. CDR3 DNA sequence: TGTGCCAGCAGTCTCAGCGCCGGGGAGCTGTTTTTT. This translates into CASSLSAGELFF.

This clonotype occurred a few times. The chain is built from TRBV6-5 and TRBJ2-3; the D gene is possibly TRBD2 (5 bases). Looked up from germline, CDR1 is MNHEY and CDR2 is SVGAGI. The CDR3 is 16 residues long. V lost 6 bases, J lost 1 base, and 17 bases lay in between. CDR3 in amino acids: CASRPFSRGRTDTQYF. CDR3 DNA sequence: TGTGCCAGCAGACCCTTTAGCCGGGGTCGCACAGATACGCAGTATTTT.

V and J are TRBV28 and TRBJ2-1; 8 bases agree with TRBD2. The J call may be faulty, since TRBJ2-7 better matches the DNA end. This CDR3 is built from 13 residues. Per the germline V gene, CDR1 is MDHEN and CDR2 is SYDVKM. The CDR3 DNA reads TGTGCCAGCGCGGGGGGCTCCTACAATGAGCAGTACTTC. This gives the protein CASAGGSYNEQYF.

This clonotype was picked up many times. CDR3 DNA sequence: TGTGCCATCAGTGAGTCCGGGGATAGGTCGACCCAGTACTTC. Its translation is CAISESGDRSTQYF. The chain joins TRBV10-3 to TRBJ2-7, with D possibly matching TRBD2 (5 bases). The J call may not be correct, given that the DNA end is closer to TRBJ2-5. CDR3 size: 14 residues. Germline-derived CDR1 and CDR2 are ENHRY and SYGVKD.

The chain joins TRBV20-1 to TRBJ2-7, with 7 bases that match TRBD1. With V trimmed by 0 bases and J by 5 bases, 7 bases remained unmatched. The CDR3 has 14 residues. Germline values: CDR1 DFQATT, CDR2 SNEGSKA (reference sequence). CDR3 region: CSARDYPGTDEQYF. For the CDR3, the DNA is TGCAGTGCTAGAGATTATCCTGGGACAGACGAGCAGTACTTC.

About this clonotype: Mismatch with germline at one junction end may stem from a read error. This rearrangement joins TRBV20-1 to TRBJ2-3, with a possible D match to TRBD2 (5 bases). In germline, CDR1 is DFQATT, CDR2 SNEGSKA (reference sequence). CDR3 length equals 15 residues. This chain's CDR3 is CSARDPLASTATQYF. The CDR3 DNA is TGCAGTGCTAGAGACCCCCTAGCAAGCACAGCTACGCAGTATTTT.

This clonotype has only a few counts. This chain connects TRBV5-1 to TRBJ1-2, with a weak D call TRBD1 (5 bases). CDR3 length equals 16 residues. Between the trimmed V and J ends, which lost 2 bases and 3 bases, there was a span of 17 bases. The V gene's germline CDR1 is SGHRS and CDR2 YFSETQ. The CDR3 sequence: CASSFLPRGYDYGYTF. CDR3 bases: TGCGCCAGCAGCTTTCTCCCGCGGGGCTATGACTATGGCTACACCTTC.

The CDR3 nucleotides are TGTGCCAGCAGCTCGCGGGACAGGGGTACCTATAATTCACCCCTCCACTTT. This encodes CASSSRDRGTYNSPLHF. The rearrangement links TRBV13 to TRBJ1-6; 10 bases are shared with TRBD1. The CDR3 runs to 17 residues. The germline gives CDR1 PRHDT, CDR2 FYEKMQ (reference sequence). J was trimmed by 2 bases and V by 4 bases; bases with no gene match: 5. Supplemented by reference TRBV13 and TRBJ1-6, the full variable domain reads AAGVIQSPRHLIKEKRETATLKCYPIPRHDTVYWYQQGPGQDPQFLISFYEKMQSDKGSIPDRFSAQQFSDYHSELNMSSLELGDSALYFCASSSRDRGTYNSPLHFGNGTRLTVT.

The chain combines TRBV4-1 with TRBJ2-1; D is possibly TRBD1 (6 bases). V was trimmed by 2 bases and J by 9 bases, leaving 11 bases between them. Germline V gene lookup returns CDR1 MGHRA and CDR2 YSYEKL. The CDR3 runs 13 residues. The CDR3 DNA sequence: TGCGCCAGCAGCCAACCAACAGGGACTGAGCAGTTCTTC. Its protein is CASSQPTGTEQFF.

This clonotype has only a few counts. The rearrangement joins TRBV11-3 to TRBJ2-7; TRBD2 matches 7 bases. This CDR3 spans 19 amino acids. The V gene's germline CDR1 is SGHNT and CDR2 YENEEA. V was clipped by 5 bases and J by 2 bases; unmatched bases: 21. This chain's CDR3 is CASSLNGAGRFPLPYEQYF. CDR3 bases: TGTGCCAGCAGCCTGAACGGAGCGGGGCGATTCCCTTTACCCTACGAGCAGTACTTC. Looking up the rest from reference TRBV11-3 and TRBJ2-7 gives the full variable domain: EAGVVQSPRYKIIEKKQPVAFWCNPISGHNTLYWYLQNLGQGPELLIRYENEEAVDDSQLPKDRFSAERLKGVDSTLKIQPAELGDSAVYLCASSLNGAGRFPLPYEQYFGPGTRLTVT.

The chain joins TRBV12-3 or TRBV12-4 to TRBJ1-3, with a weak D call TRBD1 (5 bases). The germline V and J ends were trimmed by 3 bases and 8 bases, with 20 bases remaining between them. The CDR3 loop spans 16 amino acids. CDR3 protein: CASSFRSGGFSYTIYF. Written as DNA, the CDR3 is TGTGCCAGCAGTTTTCGTTCCGGGGGGTTCTCATACACCATATATTTT.

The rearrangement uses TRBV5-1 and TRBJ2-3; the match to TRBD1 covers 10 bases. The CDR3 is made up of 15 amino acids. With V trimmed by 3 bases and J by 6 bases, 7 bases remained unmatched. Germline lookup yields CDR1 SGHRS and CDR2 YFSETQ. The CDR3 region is CASSSTGTGADTQYF. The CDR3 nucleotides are TGCGCCAGCAGCTCGACCGGGACAGGGGCGGATACGCAGTATTTT.